This TCR beta chain stems from a study of CD8 T cells in ankylosing spondylitis. A single record per CDR3 protein comes from TCRdb applying MiXCR to the 5' RACE reads. The data contain approximately 540,000 distinct CDR3 sequences, over 9.5% of them seen just once; the ten biggest clones take up 6.5% to 7%. CDR3 size: 12 residues. Per the germline V gene, CDR1 is SQVTM and CDR2 is ANQGSEA. Trimming removed 7 bases at V and 3 bases at J, with 10 bases between. Details on this clonotype: Its antigen is still unknown. The CDR3 end shows no conserved phenylalanine or tryptophan, and so a read error is likely.

Broader study findings: In ankylosing spondylitis blood, a motif of roughly 8 highly homologous TCR beta variants appeared characteristic.

The chain carries TRBV29-1 and TRBJ2-1, with D perhaps matching TRBD2 (7 bases). The receptor's source is a male donor with ankylosing spondylitis. The sample was blood, either unsorted or a sorted T cell fraction (not recorded which). The CDR3 region is CSAGGHYNEQFL. As DNA, the CDR3 is TGCAGCGCCGGGGGGCACTACAATGAGCAGTTCTTA.